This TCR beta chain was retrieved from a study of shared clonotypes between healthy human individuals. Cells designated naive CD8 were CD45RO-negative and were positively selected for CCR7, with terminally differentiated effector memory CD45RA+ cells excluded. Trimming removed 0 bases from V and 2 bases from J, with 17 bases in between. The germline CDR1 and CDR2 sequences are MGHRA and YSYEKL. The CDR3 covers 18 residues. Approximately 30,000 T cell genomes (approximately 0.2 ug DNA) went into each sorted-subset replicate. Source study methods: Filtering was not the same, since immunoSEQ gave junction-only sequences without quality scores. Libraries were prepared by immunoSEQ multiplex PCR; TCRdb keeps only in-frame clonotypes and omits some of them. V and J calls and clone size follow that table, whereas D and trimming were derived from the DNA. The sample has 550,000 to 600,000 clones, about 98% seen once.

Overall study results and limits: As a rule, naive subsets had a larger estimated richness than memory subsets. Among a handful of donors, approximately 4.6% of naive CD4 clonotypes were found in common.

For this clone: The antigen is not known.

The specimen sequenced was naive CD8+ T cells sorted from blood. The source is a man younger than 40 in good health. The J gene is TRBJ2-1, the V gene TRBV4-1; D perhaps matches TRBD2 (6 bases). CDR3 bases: TGCGCCAGCAGCCAAGATCCGGGAGCTGGCCGAACCTACAATGAGCAGTTCTTC. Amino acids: CASSQDPGAGRTYNEQFF.